These T cell receptor beta chains were read from a single sample in a study of blood T cell repertoires in COVID-19. Profiling relied on immunoSEQ multiplex PCR, and the TCRdb table lists in-frame clones only, not all of them. The sample has approximately 220,000 clones, 84% seen once. The sample was PBMCs or T cells enriched from blood (not recorded which). The source of these receptors is a woman between 35 and 50 years old who had recovered from COVID-19. CDR3s include the opening cysteine and the closing phenylalanine or tryptophan. Each record gives: clone size, V gene, CDR3 protein. Only part of the rows carry a size: once, few, many, or a class if the clone is expanded.

abundance: NA; v_gene: TRBV28; CDR3aa: CASSFPGVAGFVNTGELFF
abundance: NA; v_gene: TRBV7-9; CDR3aa: CASSLSSTGELFF
abundance: few; v_gene: TRBV27; CDR3aa: CASSASSGLSYEQYF
abundance: NA; v_gene: TRBV3-1/TRBV3-2; CDR3aa: CASSPQGMWETQYF
abundance: NA; v_gene: TRBV27; CDR3aa: CASSPGTVGEAFF
abundance: NA; v_gene: TRBV7-8; CDR3aa: CASSLRVNYNSPLHF
abundance: NA; v_gene: TRBV3-1/TRBV3-2; CDR3aa: CASSQRQGSSNSPLHF
abundance: NA; v_gene: TRBV24-1; CDR3aa: CATSDLSGETYNEQFF
abundance: NA; v_gene: TRBV4-1; CDR3aa: CASSPLPGAGNQPQHF
abundance: NA; v_gene: TRBV10-3; CDR3aa: CAISELGQPQHF
abundance: NA; v_gene: TRBV3-1/TRBV3-2; CDR3aa: CASSQTIQGAEAFF
abundance: few; v_gene: TRBV19; CDR3aa: CASSMEQGGNGGYTF
abundance: few; v_gene: TRBV7-8; CDR3aa: CASSRLTGGRWNQPQHF
abundance: NA; v_gene: TRBV2; CDR3aa: CASRNYFYGYTF
abundance: NA; v_gene: TRBV6-5; CDR3aa: CASRPGTLYNEQFF
abundance: NA; v_gene: TRBV11-2; CDR3aa: CASSLGSGTRVEHEQFF
abundance: NA; v_gene: TRBV19; CDR3aa: CASSIITGDTQYF
abundance: NA; v_gene: TRBV4-1; CDR3aa: CASTRTGTGAGNEQFF
abundance: once; v_gene: TRBV7-9; CDR3aa: CASSLASPGGTNEQFF
abundance: NA; v_gene: TRBV29-1; CDR3aa: CSGGPDAGSYNEQFF
abundance: NA; v_gene: TRBV19; CDR3aa: CASNSRGSVITGYGYTF
abundance: NA; v_gene: TRBV7-9; CDR3aa: CASSNPQGVGTGELFF
abundance: NA; v_gene: TRBV3-1/TRBV3-2; CDR3aa: CASSQGQGAEEQFF
abundance: NA; v_gene: TRBV11-3; CDR3aa: CASSLGQGFSYNEQFF
abundance: NA; v_gene: TRBV7-3; CDR3aa: CASSLGSPGQNTEAFF
abundance: NA; v_gene: TRBV7-2; CDR3aa: CASSLFPSGLAEETQYF
abundance: few; v_gene: TRBV28; CDR3aa: CASSGRAVGANVLTF
abundance: NA; v_gene: TRBV2; CDR3aa: CASSFNRDRGSYEQYF
abundance: NA; v_gene: TRBV18; CDR3aa: CASSDRDNYGYTF
abundance: NA; v_gene: TRBV9; CDR3aa: CASSAGGGTGVVMGYTF
abundance: NA; v_gene: TRBV28; CDR3aa: CASTPAGLAGGRPGELFF
abundance: once; v_gene: TRBV28; CDR3aa: CASSPPLGHEQYF
abundance: NA; v_gene: TRBV5-4; CDR3aa: CASSSLGLVSTDTQYF
abundance: NA; v_gene: TRBV6-2/TRBV6-3; CDR3aa: CASIPRVGNTEAFF
abundance: NA; v_gene: TRBV20-1; CDR3aa: CSASEGGGTEAFF
abundance: NA; v_gene: TRBV18; CDR3aa: CASSPSTTTRTNEKLFF
abundance: NA; v_gene: TRBV9; CDR3aa: CASSVGLGQGEKLFF